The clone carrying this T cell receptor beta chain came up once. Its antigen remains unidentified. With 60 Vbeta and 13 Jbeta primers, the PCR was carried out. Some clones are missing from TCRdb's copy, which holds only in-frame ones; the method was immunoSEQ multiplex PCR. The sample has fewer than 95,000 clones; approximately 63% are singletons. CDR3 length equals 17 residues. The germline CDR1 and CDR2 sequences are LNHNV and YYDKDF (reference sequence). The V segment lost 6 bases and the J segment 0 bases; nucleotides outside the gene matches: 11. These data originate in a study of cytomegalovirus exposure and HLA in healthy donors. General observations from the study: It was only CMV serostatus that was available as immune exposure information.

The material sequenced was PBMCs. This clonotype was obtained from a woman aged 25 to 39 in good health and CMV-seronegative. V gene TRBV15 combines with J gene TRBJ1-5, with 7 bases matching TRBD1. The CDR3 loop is CATRVAGTAYSNQPQHF. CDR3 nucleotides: TGTGCCACCAGAGTAGCCGGGACAGCTTATAGCAATCAGCCCCAGCATTTT. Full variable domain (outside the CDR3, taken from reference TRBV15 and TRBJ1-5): DAMVIQNPRYQVTQFGKPVTLSCSQTLNHNVMYWYQQKSSQAPKLLFHYYDKDFNNEADTPDNFQSRRPNTSFCFLDIRSPGLGDTAMYLCATRVAGTAYSNQPQHFGDGTRLSIL.